The TCR beta chain described here comes from a study of blood T cell repertoires in COVID-19. Study context: COVID-19 samples collected from the United States, Italy and Spain covered acute and convalescent phases. Nucleic acid was either cDNA or gDNA, and it came from T cells, B-cell-depleted T cells, or PBMCs.

This CDR3 spans 15 amino acids. Methods used by the authors: Counts of nucleated cells, estimated from reference gene primer amplification, were obtained. Generated by immunoSEQ multiplex PCR, the TCRdb table keeps only in-frame clones and is missing some. The V and J calls and the clone size are those of that table, but D and trimming were determined from the DNA. The top ten clones hold about 4% of a sample with 88,000 or so clones, over 75% of them seen once. The sequence derives from a man aged 60 to 75 with acute or convalescent COVID-19. The source material was peripheral blood. V and J are TRBV21-1 and TRBJ2-7; TRBD1 reflects the table's D call only, with no check against the DNA. TRBV21-1 represents a pseudogene. The CDR3 bases are TGTGCCAGCATCCGTTGGGGACAAAACTCCTACGAGCAGTACTTC. It translates to CASIRWGQNSYEQYF.